Shown below are 27 T cell receptor beta chains from a single sample sequenced in a study of blood T cell repertoires in COVID-19. Produced via immunoSEQ multiplex PCR; TCRdb's table is partial and in-frame only. There are around 180,000 clones in the sample; 85% to 90% occur only once, and approximately 4% lies in the top ten. The material sequenced was peripheral blood. The receptors were gathered from a human donor in a cohort sampled during active COVID-19.

V is TRBV6-4 and J is TRBJ1-5; no firm D call. Trimming stripped 3 bases from V and 6 bases from J, with 12 bases between. The CDR3 totals 14 residues. Germline CDR1 reads MRHNA; CDR2 reads SNTAGT. In DNA, the CDR3 is TGTGCCAGCAGTGAACTCTCGGGAGGTCAGCCCCAGCATTTT. It is translated as CASSELSGGQPQHF.

The chain recombines TRBV5-1 with TRBJ2-1; TRBD2 matches 9 bases. The V gene end was trimmed by 1 base and the J gene end by 4 bases; junction bases not matched to a gene: 9. CDR3 length equals 17 residues. The germline gives CDR1 SGHRS, CDR2 YFSETQ. The CDR3 loop is CASSLRGRGGFYNEQFF. CDR3 DNA: TGCGCCAGCAGCTTGCGCGGGAGGGGGGGCTTTTACAATGAGCAGTTCTTC.

The V and J genes are TRBV6-2 or TRBV6-3 and TRBJ2-5, with a tentative D call TRBD1 (6 bases). The CDR3 has 15 residues. Germline loops: CDR1 MNHEY, CDR2 SVGEGT. Trimming removed 0 bases at V and 2 bases at J, with 10 bases between. The chain's CDR3 is CASSYSTGSQETQYF. CDR3 nucleotide sequence: TGTGCCAGCAGTTACTCGACAGGCAGTCAAGAGACCCAGTACTTC.

V is TRBV19 and J is TRBJ2-7; 9 bases line up with TRBD2. CDR1 and CDR2 from the germline V gene are LNHDA and SQIVND (reference sequence). Trimming took 2 bases from V and 4 from J; bases not matched to a gene: 3. The CDR3 loop spans 14 amino acids. The CDR3 protein is CASSIQLAGYEQYF. The CDR3 DNA sequence: TGTGCCAGTAGTATACAACTAGCGGGTTACGAGCAGTACTTC.

The chain couples TRBV5-1 to TRBJ2-3; D might be TRBD2 (6 bases). V was pared by 4 bases and J by 8 bases, with 17 bases between. This CDR3 comprises 14 residues. Germline lookup yields CDR1 SGHRS and CDR2 YFSETQ. This CDR3 reads CASSLTGTLGTQYF. The CDR3 DNA is TGCGCCAGCAGCCTCACCGGGACTCTAGGTACGCAGTATTTT.

This clone was seen once. This chain joins TRBV5-6 and TRBJ1-5; unclear D gene. The CDR3 contains 13 residues. Trimming left V 2 bases short and J 4 bases short, with 7 bases between. Germline V gives CDR1 SGHDT, CDR2 YYEEEE. The DNA of the CDR3 is TGTGCCAGCAGCTTTTTCGGGAATCAGCCCCAGCATTTT. This codes for CASSFFGNQPQHF.

The rearrangement links TRBV7-8 to TRBJ1-5; D call uncertain. The CDR3 runs 13 residues. Germline loops: CDR1 SGHVS, CDR2 FQNEAQ. Trimming removed 0 bases from V and 4 bases from J, with 4 bases in between. The CDR3 is CASSLAINQPQHF. As DNA, the CDR3 is TGTGCCAGCAGCTTAGCCATTAATCAGCCCCAGCATTTT.

V and J are TRBV2 and TRBJ2-3; no clear D. Germline V gene sequence: CDR1 SNHLY, CDR2 FYNNEI. V was clipped by 1 base and J by 0 bases, with 11 bases between them. CDR3 length equals 16 residues. CDR3 nucleotide sequence: TGTGCCAGCAGTGAAGTAGTCCACCTTAGCACAGATACGCAGTATTTT. It translates to CASSEVVHLSTDTQYF.

The gene calls are TRBV9 and TRBJ2-1; 10 bases fit TRBD2. The junction had 5 bases not matched to a gene; V was cut back by 2 bases and J by 0 bases. Germline V lookup: CDR1 SGDLS, CDR2 YYNGEE. The CDR3 extends over 17 amino acids. The CDR3 nucleotides are TGTGCCAGCAGCGTCCGGACTAGCGGTAGCTCCTACAATGAGCAGTTCTTC. The encoded protein is CASSVRTSGSSYNEQFF.

This sequence joins TRBV6-5 and TRBJ2-1, with TRBD2 matching 7 bases. V trimming: 8 bases; J trimming: 6 bases; junction bases outside the gene matches: 4. This CDR3 comprises 12 residues. Germline-derived CDR1 and CDR2 are MNHEY and SVGAGI. CDR3 nucleotide sequence: TGTGCCAGCTTGTGGGGGGGCAATGAGCAGTTCTTC. This translates into CASLWGGNEQFF.

This chain connects TRBV6-6 to TRBJ2-3, with no clear D. Germline CDR1 and CDR2: MNHNY and SVGAGI (reference sequence). V was clipped by 0 bases and J by 2 bases, with 9 bases between them. CDR3 size: 15 residues. The CDR3 DNA follows: TGTGCCAGCAGTTACTCTGACTGGCCCACAGATACGCAGTATTTT. It codes for CASSYSDWPTDTQYF.

The chain uses TRBV6-2 or TRBV6-3 and TRBJ2-7, with 8 nucleotides matching TRBD2. CDR3 length equals 14 residues. The trim removed 5 bases at V and 2 bases at J, leaving 5 bases unmatched. The germline CDR1 and CDR2 sequences are MNHEY and SVGEGT. The CDR3 DNA follows: TGTGCCAGCAGTGAGGGACTAGAGCCCTACGAGCAGTACTTC. It is translated as CASSEGLEPYEQYF.

The V and J genes are TRBV6-5 and TRBJ1-2; tentative D call: TRBD1 (5 bases). Germline loops: CDR1 MNHEY, CDR2 SVGAGI. Trimming removed 0 bases from V and 3 bases from J, with 8 bases in between. The CDR3 is 14 amino acids. The CDR3 DNA is TGTGCCAGCAGTTACTCCAGGGATCACTATGGCTACACCTTC. Amino acids: CASSYSRDHYGYTF.

This chain connects TRBV5-1 to TRBJ2-5, with TRBD1 as a possible D gene (5 bases). This CDR3 region has 14 residues. Germline V gene data show CDR1 as SGHRS and CDR2 as YFSETQ. Trimming pared 4 bases from V and 4 bases from J, leaving 14 bases between. CDR3 sequence: CASSPGARVETQYF. The DNA for the CDR3 is TGCGCCAGCAGCCCGGGTGCCAGGGTAGAGACCCAGTACTTC.

The chain uses TRBV10-3 and TRBJ2-1; 8 nucleotides match TRBD2. V shed 0 bases, J shed 6 bases, and the junction held 7 bases outside the gene matches. This CDR3 has 16 residues. Germline lookup yields CDR1 ENHRY and CDR2 SYGVKD. This CDR3 is CAISESRLAPPNEQFF. For the CDR3, the DNA is TGTGCCATCAGTGAGTCGAGACTAGCGCCCCCCAATGAGCAGTTCTTC.

There are a few counts of this clone. This chain links TRBV6-6 with TRBJ2-7; TRBD2 aligns across 7 bases. The CDR3 has 15 residues. CDR1 MNHNY and CDR2 SVGAGI come from the germline V gene (reference sequence). V gave up 5 bases and J gave up 1 base; unmatched junction bases: 8. This chain's CDR3 is CASSKVGLPSYEQYF. The CDR3 DNA reads as TGTGCCAGCAGTAAAGTGGGACTACCTTCCTACGAGCAGTACTTC.

Points on this clone: Other DNA sequences in this specimen translate into the identical CDR3. The rearrangement links TRBV7-9 to TRBJ2-7; D gene ambiguous. Trimming removed 1 base at V and 2 bases at J, with 3 bases between. Per germline, CDR1 SEHNR and CDR2 FQNEAQ (reference sequence). The CDR3 consists of 12 residues. The CDR3 coding sequence is TGTGCCAGCAGCTTAGGAGCCTACGAGCAGTACTTC. This encodes CASSLGAYEQYF.

This clone has only one observation. The V call is TRBV7-9, the J call TRBJ2-1; D call uncertain. Germline lookup yields CDR1 SEHNR and CDR2 FQNEAQ (reference sequence). Trimming shortened V by 4 bases and J by 6 bases, and 7 bases separated the two germline ends. CDR3 length equals 12 residues. The CDR3 coding sequence is TGTGCCAGCAGCTCAGACTCCAATGAGCAGTTCTTC. Translation: CASSSDSNEQFF.

This chain uses TRBV7-2 with TRBJ2-7, with 8 bases aligning to TRBD2. This CDR3 has 15 amino acids. Germline CDR1 reads SGHTA; CDR2 reads FQGNSA. Germline trimming cut 5 bases from V and 2 bases from J; bases unmatched to any gene: 8. Here the CDR3 reads CASSPNSGTTYEQYF. The CDR3 DNA is TGTGCCAGCAGCCCCAATAGCGGGACCACCTACGAGCAGTACTTC. Filled out from reference TRBV7-2 and TRBJ2-7, the complete variable domain reads GAGVSQSPSNKVTEKGKDVELRCDPISGHTALYWYRQSLGQGLEFLIYFQGNSAPDKSGLPSDRFSAERTGGSVSTLTIQRTQQEDSAVYLCASSPNSGTTYEQYFGPGTRLTVT.

In this sample, this clone turned up once. The V call is TRBV30, the J call TRBJ2-5; unclear D gene. Trimming pared 0 bases from V and 5 bases from J, leaving 13 bases between. This CDR3 region has 14 residues. The germline CDR1 and CDR2 sequences are GTSNPN and SVGIG (reference sequence). The CDR3 DNA reads as TGTGCCTGGAGTGTACGCCTATTTTGTGAGACCCAGTACTTC. It codes for CAWSVRLFCETQYF.

This clone occurred once. V gene TRBV7-9 combines with J gene TRBJ2-7, with D perhaps TRBD2 (6 bases). Germline V gene lookup returns CDR1 SEHNR and CDR2 FQNEAQ (reference sequence). Trimming stripped 3 bases from V and 6 bases from J, with 18 bases between. CDR3 length: 15 amino acids. This chain's CDR3 is CASSFGVGGLSEQYF. CDR3 nucleotides: TGTGCCAGCAGCTTTGGAGTGGGAGGTCTTAGCGAGCAGTACTTC.

This chain links TRBV5-4 with TRBJ2-1; TRBD1 matches at 9 bases. The germline gives CDR1 SGHNT, CDR2 YYREEE (reference sequence). V trimming: 2 bases; J trimming: 7 bases; junction bases outside the gene matches: 7. The length of the CDR3 is 15 residues. CDR3 sequence (DNA): TGTGCCAGCAGCTTAGACAGGGGGAATTGGAATGAGCAGTTCTTC. Protein product: CASSLDRGNWNEQFF.

The V gene is TRBV7-2, the J gene TRBJ1-5; the D gene is possibly TRBD1 (5 bases). Trimming took 3 bases from V and 4 from J, leaving 7 bases between them. Germline V CDR1 and CDR2: SGHTA, FQGNSA. The CDR3 extends over 13 amino acids. CDR3 loop: CASSFRQNQPQHF. DNA for the CDR3: TGTGCCAGCAGCTTTCGACAGAATCAGCCCCAGCATTTT.

The chain is built from TRBV27 and TRBJ2-7, with 11 bases identical to TRBD1. The junction had 4 bases not matched to a gene; V was cut back by 5 bases and J by 4 bases. The CDR3 extends over 14 amino acids. Germline assignment: CDR1 MNHEY and CDR2 SMNVEV (reference sequence). CDR3: CASSQGQGAYEQYF. The DNA for the CDR3 is TGTGCCAGCAGTCAAGGACAGGGGGCTTACGAGCAGTACTTC.

This clone was found once. J is TRBJ1-2 and V is TRBV3-1 (or the pseudogene TRBV3-2); D is ambiguous. The CDR3 totals 14 residues. Germline V lookup: CDR1 LGHDT, CDR2 YNNKEL (reference sequence). The V end was cut by 1 base, the J end by 8 bases, with 14 bases between. In DNA form, the CDR3 reads TGTGCCAGCAGCCAAGGGGTTTCTGGGCCCGGCTACACCTTC. Amino acid sequence: CASSQGVSGPGYTF.

The V and J genes are TRBV4-1 and TRBJ2-7; 8 nucleotides agree with TRBD2. Germline assignment: CDR1 MGHRA and CDR2 YSYEKL. J gave up 7 bases and V 0 bases, and 11 bases lay outside the gene matches. The CDR3 is 16 amino acids. The CDR3 bases are TGCGCCAGCAGCCAAGAGGGAGGGCTAGCGGGCGTTGAGCAGTACTTC. Encoded protein: CASSQEGGLAGVEQYF.

The CDR3 protein is CAWRVSGSLETQYF. The CDR3 DNA follows: TGTGCCTGGAGGGTGAGCGGGAGCTTGGAGACCCAGTACTTC. The chain is built from TRBV30 and TRBJ2-5; 8 bases match TRBD2. V lost 3 bases to trimming and J lost 5 bases; unmatched junction nucleotides: 8. The germline CDR1 and CDR2 sequences are GTSNPN and SVGIG (reference sequence). The CDR3 is made up of 14 amino acids.